This T cell receptor beta chain was identified during a study of technical replicates of blood from four donors. Per the germline V gene, CDR1 is SGDLS and CDR2 is YYNGEE. The CDR3 loop spans 13 amino acids. V dropped 0 bases and J dropped 6 bases, with 10 bases sitting between them. This table comes from immunoSEQ multiplex PCR, and its TCRdb copy is limited to in-frame clones, with some not included. The repertoire has about 50,000 clones, about 96% of them found once; the top ten carry roughly 0.36%. The sample taken for sequencing was T cells isolated from PBMCs. The genes are TRBV9 and TRBJ2-7; no clear D gene. The TCR originated in a human donor in good health. The CDR3 sequence: CASSVDPSLEQYF. For the CDR3, the DNA is TGTGCCAGCAGCGTAGACCCCAGTCTCGAGCAGTACTTC.